These 23 T cell receptor beta chains were sequenced from one sample in a study of siplizumab effects on memory and regulatory T cells. Sequencing used immunoSEQ multiplex PCR; TCRdb keeps in-frame clones, though not all of them. The profile shows around 100,000 clones, nearly 95% of them singletons. Sequencing was carried out using Tregs sorted from blood. The receptor source for this set is a human donor in good health.

The V call is TRBV13, the J call TRBJ2-3; unclear D gene. The germline V gene encodes CDR1 PRHDT and CDR2 FYEKMQ (reference sequence). This CDR3 has 13 amino acids. Trimming took off 6 bases at V and 0 bases at J, with 7 bases between the two ends. CDR3 in amino acids: CASRSSSTDTQYF. The CDR3 nucleotides read TGTGCCAGCAGAAGTTCTAGCACAGATACGCAGTATTTT.

The V gene is TRBV30, the J gene TRBJ2-7, with 9 bases matching TRBD1. Unmatched junction bases numbered 7, after V lost 4 bases and J lost 6 bases. The germline V gene has CDR1 GTSNPN and CDR2 SVGIG (reference sequence). The CDR3 is 13 residues long. The CDR3 sequence is CAWTRDRDGEQYF. CDR3 nucleotides: TGTGCCTGGACCCGGGACAGGGATGGCGAGCAGTACTTC.

CDR3 loop: CASSVESFNEKLFF. Written as DNA, the CDR3 is TGTGCCAGCAGCGTGGAGTCCTTTAATGAAAAACTGTTTTTT. The chain recombines TRBV6-1 with TRBJ1-4; D is unresolved. CDR3 size: 14 residues. Trimming removed 6 bases at V and 4 bases at J, with 12 bases between. Germline CDR1 and CDR2: MNHNS and SASEGT.

This chain joins TRBV7-2 and TRBJ2-7; D possibly matches TRBD1 or TRBD2 (6 bases each). Trimming took 1 base from V and 2 from J, leaving 9 bases between them. Germline-derived CDR1 and CDR2 are SGHTA and FQGNSA. The CDR3 is 14 amino acids. The CDR3 sequence is CASSLGGAAYEQYF. In nucleotides, the CDR3 is TGTGCCAGCAGCTTAGGGGGGGCGGCCTACGAGCAGTACTTC.

In this sample, this clone turned up a few times. The V call is TRBV11-1, the J call TRBJ1-2, with 7 bases fitting TRBD1. The junction had 4 bases not matched to a gene; V was cut back by 5 bases and J by 4 bases. The V gene's germline CDR1 is SGHAT and CDR2 FQDESV (reference sequence). The CDR3 is made up of 13 amino acids. CDR3 protein: CASSPGTVYGYTF. CDR3 DNA sequence: TGTGCCAGCAGCCCCGGGACAGTCTATGGCTACACCTTC.

The chain recombines TRBV19 with TRBJ2-4; TRBD1 matches 7 bases. J was trimmed by 5 bases and V by 9 bases; bases with no gene match: 10. The CDR3 has 14 residues. Looked up from germline, CDR1 is LNHDA and CDR2 is SQIVND (reference sequence). Here the CDR3 reads CARTMTGKENIQYF. CDR3 bases: TGTGCCAGAACCATGACAGGGAAGGAAAACATTCAGTACTTC.

This clone has only one observation. The CDR3 loop is CASSQEGQDEETQYF. Here the CDR3 DNA reads TGTGCCAGCAGCCAAGAGGGACAGGACGAAGAGACCCAGTACTTC. The chain recombines TRBV4-2 with TRBJ2-5, with 8 positions matching TRBD1. The V segment lost 0 bases and the J segment 3 bases; nucleotides outside the gene matches: 3. The germline V gene has CDR1 LGHNA and CDR2 YNFKEQ. The CDR3 consists of 15 residues.

This rearrangement joins TRBV6-1 to TRBJ2-1, with 10 bases identical to TRBD2. CDR3 length: 15 amino acids. V shed 0 bases, J shed 9 bases, and the junction held 5 bases outside the gene matches. In germline, CDR1 is MNHNS, CDR2 SASEGT. The CDR3 DNA follows: TGTGCCAGCAGTGAAGCGCCACTAGCGGGGAGTGAGCAGTTCTTC. This gives the protein CASSEAPLAGSEQFF.

The chain joins TRBV6-5 to TRBJ1-2; a weak D match, TRBD1 (6 bases). Germline loops: CDR1 MNHEY, CDR2 SVGAGI. Trimming shortened V by 2 bases and J by 8 bases, and 12 bases separated the two germline ends. This CDR3 is built from 13 residues. The CDR3 DNA follows: TGTGCCAGCAGTTACAGGGGGTCGCGCGGCTACACCTTC. It encodes CASSYRGSRGYTF.

V gene TRBV18 combines with J gene TRBJ1-3; maybe TRBD1 (5 bases). The germline V gene encodes CDR1 KGHSH and CDR2 LQKENI. The CDR3 is made up of 17 amino acids. Trimming took off 3 bases at V and 0 bases at J, with 15 bases between the two ends. Here the CDR3 DNA reads TGTGCCAGCTCACCCACGTGGGACGCCAGCTCTGGAAACACCATATATTTT. Translation gives CASSPTWDASSGNTIYF.

The J gene is TRBJ1-2, the V gene TRBV5-1; D remains unclear. Trimming took 2 bases from V and 6 from J, leaving 14 bases between them. The V gene's germline CDR1 is SGHRS and CDR2 YFSETQ. The CDR3 is 14 amino acids. The CDR3 DNA is TGCGCCAGCAGCTTACAATCTCCGAGTGATGGCTACACCTTC. Amino acid sequence: CASSLQSPSDGYTF.

V is TRBV18 and J is TRBJ2-5; weak D call: TRBD1 (6 bases). V gave up 1 base and J gave up 5 bases, with 14 bases separating them. The CDR3 is 15 residues long. In germline, CDR1 is KGHSH, CDR2 LQKENI. CDR3 coding DNA: TGTGCCAGCTCACCACAAACTTCCAGGGGTGAGACCCAGTACTTC. Amino acid sequence: CASSPQTSRGETQYF.

The chain couples TRBV9 to TRBJ2-1, with D perhaps assigned TRBD1 or TRBD2 (5 bases each). The V and J ends lost 0 bases and 3 bases respectively, with 7 bases between them. Per germline, CDR1 SGDLS and CDR2 YYNGEE. This CDR3 is 14 amino acids long. The CDR3 coding sequence is TGTGCCAGCAGCGTAGGGGGGAACTACAATGAGCAGTTCTTC. Translating it yields CASSVGGNYNEQFF.

J is TRBJ1-4 and V is TRBV14, with 8 bases matching TRBD1. The germline V gene encodes CDR1 SGHDN and CDR2 FVKESK. V gave up 2 bases and J gave up 7 bases; unmatched junction bases: 15. The CDR3 extends over 18 amino acids. The CDR3 region has the DNA TGTGCCAGCAGCCAATATCGAAGGATCGGGACAGGACCTGAAAAACTGTTTTTT. Translated: CASSQYRRIGTGPEKLFF.

J is TRBJ2-1 and V is TRBV7-2; 8 bases fit TRBD2. J gave up 8 bases and V 6 bases, and 9 bases lay outside the gene matches. CDR1 and CDR2 (germline): SGHTA, FQGNSA. There are 14 residues in the CDR3. CDR3 amino acids: CASSRAGAGYEQFF. The CDR3 nucleotides read TGTGCCAGCAGTCGAGCGGGAGCGGGGTATGAGCAGTTCTTC. The full variable domain, in which reference TRBV7-2 and TRBJ2-1 provide the parts outside the CDR3, is GAGVSQSPSNKVTEKGKDVELRCDPISGHTALYWYRQSLGQGLEFLIYFQGNSAPDKSGLPSDRFSAERTGGSVSTLTIQRTQQEDSAVYLCASSRAGAGYEQFFGPGTRLTVL.

This chain joins TRBV28 and TRBJ1-2, with 7 bases that match TRBD1. J gave up 2 bases and V 4 bases, and 4 bases lay outside the gene matches. This CDR3 has 14 residues. Per germline, CDR1 MDHEN and CDR2 SYDVKM. CDR3: CASSSPQGNYGYTF. Here the CDR3 DNA reads TGTGCCAGCAGTTCACCACAGGGGAACTATGGCTACACCTTC.

The chain links TRBV7-2 to TRBJ1-2, with D uncertain. The length of the CDR3 is 14 residues. Trimming left V 4 bases short and J 3 bases short, with 12 bases between. Germline V gene sequence: CDR1 SGHTA, CDR2 FQGNSA. CDR3 DNA: TGTGCCAGCAGCTCGATAACAGAAGACTATGGCTACACCTTC. Amino acids: CASSSITEDYGYTF.

This chain joins TRBV29-1 and TRBJ2-1, with 7 bases that match TRBD1. The CDR3 length is 11 residues. Germline V gene sequence: CDR1 SQVTM, CDR2 ANQGSEA. Trimming took 7 bases from V and 8 from J; bases not matched to a gene: 5. The CDR3 coding sequence is TGCAGCGCAAACAGGGGTCATGAGCAGTTCTTC. It codes for CSANRGHEQFF.

V usage is TRBV5-5 and J usage is TRBJ2-4, with D unresolved. The CDR3 contains 15 residues. Trimming pared 0 bases from V and 2 bases from J, leaving 9 bases between. Germline V lookup: CDR1 SGHKS, CDR2 YYEKEE (reference sequence). CDR3 loop: CASSLAGITKNIQYF. The CDR3 nucleotides read TGTGCCAGCAGCTTGGCGGGTATAACCAAAAACATTCAGTACTTC.

The chain joins TRBV14 to TRBJ2-1, with 9 bases fitting TRBD1. Germline loops: CDR1 SGHDN, CDR2 FVKESK. The CDR3 is 15 residues long. V shed 4 bases, J shed 3 bases, and the junction held 4 bases outside the gene matches. CDR3 sequence: CASSPRDRVYNEQFF. In nucleotides, the CDR3 is TGTGCCAGCAGCCCTCGGGACAGGGTCTACAATGAGCAGTTCTTC.

The V and J genes are TRBV18 and TRBJ1-1, with D possibly matching TRBD1 (6 bases). The germline V gene encodes CDR1 KGHSH and CDR2 LQKENI. V dropped 3 bases and J dropped 5 bases, with 13 bases sitting between them. CDR3 length: 14 amino acids. The CDR3: CASSPNRVRTEAFF. As DNA, the CDR3 is TGTGCCAGCTCACCGAACAGGGTTCGTACTGAAGCTTTCTTT.

This rearrangement joins TRBV7-9 to TRBJ2-7; 10 bases agree with TRBD2. The J segment lost 6 bases and the V segment lost 0 bases, leaving 8 bases of the junction unmatched. Germline lookup yields CDR1 SEHNR and CDR2 FQNEAQ (reference sequence). The CDR3 is made up of 16 amino acids. This CDR3 is CASSLALGVAGGEQYF. CDR3 nucleotide sequence: TGTGCCAGCAGCTTAGCCCTCGGGGTAGCGGGAGGCGAGCAGTACTTC.

The chain combines TRBV27 with TRBJ1-3; 10 bases match TRBD1. Germline V gives CDR1 MNHEY, CDR2 SMNVEV (reference sequence). The CDR3 extends over 15 amino acids. The junction had 3 bases not matched to a gene; V was cut back by 6 bases and J by 1 base. CDR3 nucleotides: TGTGCCAGCAGGAGGGACAGGGGTTCTGGAAACACCATATATTTT. This translates into CASRRDRGSGNTIYF.